This is a list of T cell receptor beta chains from one sample in a study of blood T cell repertoires in COVID-19. Data came from immunoSEQ multiplex PCR; TCRdb stores just in-frame clones and leaves some out. Of under 100,000 clones detected, around 92% appear once; the ten largest clones hold 6.3%. The sequencing input was peripheral blood. The receptors come from a woman in her sixties with active COVID-19. Each CDR3 is given with its conserved first and last residue. A D gene is named only where the DNA matches it firmly. The size of a clone is reported for some rows only, either as once, few or many, or as a class for expanded clones.

j_gene | abundance | d_gene | v_gene | CDR3nt | CDR3aa
TRBJ1-1 | NA | NA | TRBV4-3 | TGCGCCAGCAGCCAAGAATCTGGAGGGACTGAAGCTTTCTTT | CASSQESGGTEAFF
TRBJ2-3 | once | NA | TRBV5-7 | TGTGCCAGCAGCCCCTGTTCAATGGCAGGCACAGATACGCAGTATTTT | CASSPCSMAGTDTQYF
TRBJ1-4 | NA | NA | TRBV2 | TGTGCCAGCAGGACAGTCGGAACAACTAATGAAAAACTGTTTTTT | CASRTVGTTNEKLFF
TRBJ2-7 | NA | NA | TRBV3-1/TRBV3-2 | TGTGCCAGCAGCCAAGTTGGTGGGAGTGAGCAGTACTTC | CASSQVGGSEQYF
TRBJ1-1 | NA | NA | TRBV11-2 | TGTGCCAGCAGCTTAGGGCAGGGTTCGACCACTGAAGCTTTCTTT | CASSLGQGSTTEAFF
TRBJ2-1 | NA | NA | TRBV5-1 | TGCGCCAGCAGCCCCTCTAGTAGCTCCTACAATGAGCAGTTCTTC | CASSPSSSSYNEQFF
TRBJ2-1 | NA | NA | TRBV4-3 | TGCGCCAGCAGCGGAGCGGACAGCTCCTACAATGAGCAGTTCTTC | CASSGADSSYNEQFF
TRBJ2-7 | NA | NA | TRBV4-3 | TGCGCCAGCAGCCAAGAACCTGAGGCCGAGCAGTACTTC | CASSQEPEAEQYF
TRBJ1-4 | NA | TRBD1 | TRBV7-9 | TGTGCCAGCAGCTTATTGAGTCCTACAGGGGAGAGGGAAAAACTGTTTTTT | CASSLLSPTGEREKLFF
TRBJ2-7 | NA | TRBD2 | TRBV4-3 | TGCGCCAGCAGCCAAGGAGGGGCTAGCGGGGTAGTGGCCTACGAGCAGTACTTC | CASSQGGASGVVAYEQYF
TRBJ1-2 | NA | NA | TRBV7-9 | TGTGCCAGCAGCCTAGGCCGAGTCGCCCCCGATGGCTACACCTTC | CASSLGRVAPDGYTF
TRBJ2-2 | NA | TRBD1 | TRBV5-4 | TGTGCCAGCAGCTCGCCGGGACAGGGGGCCAACACCGGGGAGCTGTTTTTT | CASSSPGQGANTGELFF
TRBJ2-1 | NA | TRBD2 | TRBV28 | TGTGCCAGCAGCCTATTAGCGGGAGGGCCGCGGAATGAGCAGTTCTTC | CASSLLAGGPRNEQFF
TRBJ1-2 | NA | NA | TRBV3-1/TRBV3-2 | TGTGCCAGCAGCTACCGTTCACAGGGTCGCTATGGCTACACCTTC | CASSYRSQGRYGYTF
TRBJ1-2 | NA | NA | TRBV12-3/TRBV12-4 | TGTGCCAGCAGCCCAGACAGGAACTATGGCTACACCTTC | CASSPDRNYGYTF
TRBJ1-2 | NA | TRBD1 | TRBV19 | TGTGCCAGTAGTATATTGGGACAGGCGGCTTATGGCTACACCTTC | CASSILGQAAYGYTF
TRBJ1-5 | NA | NA | TRBV6-6 | TGTGCCAGTACACGGGATAGCAATCAGCCCCAGCATTTT | CASTRDSNQPQHF
TRBJ1-4 | NA | NA | TRBV11-2 | TGTGCCAGCAGCTTTGGGAGGCAGGGATCGGAAAAACTGTTTTTT | CASSFGRQGSEKLFF
TRBJ1-6 | few | TRBD1 | TRBV18 | TGTGCCAGCTCACCCGGACAGGGCGTCGGCAATTCACCCCTCCACTTT | CASSPGQGVGNSPLHF
TRBJ2-3 | once | NA | TRBV21-1 | TGTGCCAGCAGCAAAGGAAGGAGCGGGTCTAGCACAGATACGCAGTATTTT | CASSKGRSGSSTDTQYF
TRBJ1-2 | NA | TRBD1 | TRBV6-6 | TGTGCCAGTCAGTTTCCCCAGGACAGGGGAGCCTATGGCTACACCTTC | CASQFPQDRGAYGYTF
TRBJ1-5 | NA | TRBD1 | TRBV10-3 | TGTGCCATCAGTGTAGGACAGGGGTTTAATCAGCCCCAGCATTTT | CAISVGQGFNQPQHF
TRBJ1-3 | NA | TRBD1 | TRBV7-2 | TGTGCCAGCAGCTTCCAGGGGGCAAAGGGAAACACCATATATTTT | CASSFQGAKGNTIYF
TRBJ2-1 | once | NA | TRBV20-1 | TGCAGTGCTAGTGTCGGGAGACTTTACAATGAGCAGTTCTTC | CSASVGRLYNEQFF
TRBJ2-2 | NA | TRBD1 | TRBV13 | TGTGCCAGCAGCTGGGGACAGGGGGCACCGAGGAGCACCGGGGAGCTGTTTTTT | CASSWGQGAPRSTGELFF
TRBJ2-1 | NA | NA | TRBV3-1/TRBV3-2 | TGTGCCAGCAGCCCGTACCAGGGTTCGTACAATGAGCAGTTCTTC | CASSPYQGSYNEQFF
TRBJ2-1 | NA | TRBD2 | TRBV7-2 | TGTGCCTGCTGGGGGGGGGCGGGGGGACTTGGCGATGAGCAGTTCTTC | CACWGGAGGLGDEQFF
TRBJ2-1 | NA | TRBD2 | TRBV5-4 | TGTGCCAGCAGCTTGGCGGGACTAGCGTCGTCCTACAATGAGCAGTTCTTC | CASSLAGLASSYNEQFF
TRBJ1-2 | NA | NA | TRBV28 | TGTGCCAGCATGGCCCGGGCTAACTATGGCTACACCTTC | CASMARANYGYTF
TRBJ1-1 | few | NA | TRBV7-3 | TGTGCCAGCAGCACGCGAGACGGTCGGGGCACTGAAGCTTTCTTT | CASSTRDGRGTEAFF
TRBJ1-5 | NA | NA | TRBV29-1 | TGCAGCGTTGAAGAATCTCAGGGACAGCCCCAGCATTTT | CSVEESQGQPQHF
TRBJ2-5 | NA | TRBD2 | TRBV10-3 | TGTGCCATCAGATCCCCGGGGGGAGAGACCCAGTACTTC | CAIRSPGGETQYF
TRBJ2-2 | NA | NA | TRBV4-2 | TGTGCCAGCAGCCAGACACAGGGCACCGGGGAGCTGTTTTTT | CASSQTQGTGELFF
TRBJ2-6 | NA | TRBD1 | TRBV5-5 | TGTGCCAGCAGCTTTCAGGGGGCTCAAGGGGCCAACGTCCTGACTTTC | CASSFQGAQGANVLTF
TRBJ2-5 | NA | NA | TRBV5-1 | TGCGCCAGCAGCTTGGCGGGGCGGGGTGGACTAGAGACCCAGTACTTC | CASSLAGRGGLETQYF
TRBJ2-3 | NA | NA | TRBV28 | TGTGCCAGCAGCCCGGCTCCGGGGGTTGCAGATACGCAGTATTTT | CASSPAPGVADTQYF
TRBJ2-1 | NA | TRBD2 | TRBV7-2 | TGTGCCAGCAGCGCGGGACTAGCCCCCAATGAGCAGTTCTTC | CASSAGLAPNEQFF
TRBJ2-7 | NA | NA | TRBV6-1 | TGTGCCAGCAGTGAAGGTGAAGCAAGTACCTACGAGCAGTACTTC | CASSEGEASTYEQYF
TRBJ2-7 | NA | TRBD1 | TRBV19 | TGTGCCAGTAGTCTTGGACAGGGTGGCGAGCAGTACTTC | CASSLGQGGEQYF
TRBJ2-7 | NA | TRBD2 | TRBV5-4 | TGTGCCAGCAGTCAACTAGCGGGAGGCCCCCGCCACGAGCAGTACTTC | CASSQLAGGPRHEQYF
TRBJ1-5 | few | TRBD1 | TRBV7-8 | TGTGCCAGCAGCCCAGGGGGACGGGATCAGCCCCAGCATTTT | CASSPGGRDQPQHF
TRBJ1-6 | NA | NA | TRBV6-5 | TGTGCCAGTGCAGTAGGTCAGGGGCGAAATTCACCCCTCCACTTT | CASAVGQGRNSPLHF
TRBJ2-4 | NA | TRBD2 | TRBV28 | TGTGCCAGCAGTTCCCTTGACGGGGGGTGGGCCAAAAACATTCAGTACTTC | CASSSLDGGWAKNIQYF
TRBJ1-2 | NA | TRBD1 | TRBV7-9 | TGTGCCAGCAGCTCCCGACAGGGTATCGGCTACACCTTC | CASSSRQGIGYTF